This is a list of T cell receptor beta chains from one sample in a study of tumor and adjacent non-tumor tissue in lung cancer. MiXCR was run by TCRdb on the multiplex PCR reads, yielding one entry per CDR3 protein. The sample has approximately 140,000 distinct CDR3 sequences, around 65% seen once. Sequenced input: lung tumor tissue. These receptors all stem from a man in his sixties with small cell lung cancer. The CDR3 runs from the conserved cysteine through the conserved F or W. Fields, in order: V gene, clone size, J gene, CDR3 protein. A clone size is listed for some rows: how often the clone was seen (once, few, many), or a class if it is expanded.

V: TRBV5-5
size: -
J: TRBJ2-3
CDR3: CASSSGGRTDTQYF

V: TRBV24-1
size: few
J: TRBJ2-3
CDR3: CATSDSLTGTDTQYF

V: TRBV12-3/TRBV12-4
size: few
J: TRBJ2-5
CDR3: CASSLVYTEETQYF

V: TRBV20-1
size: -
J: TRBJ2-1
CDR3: CSARGSSGRAAEQCF

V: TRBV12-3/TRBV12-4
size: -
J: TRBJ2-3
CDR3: CASSLGLVGETDTQYF

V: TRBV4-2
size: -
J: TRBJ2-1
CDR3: CASSQELAFSEQSF

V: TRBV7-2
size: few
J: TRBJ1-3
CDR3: CASSYEWSGNTIYF

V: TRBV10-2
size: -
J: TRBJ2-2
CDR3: CASSDDINYIRELFF

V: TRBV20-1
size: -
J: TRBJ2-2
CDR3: CSARDGIGKLFF

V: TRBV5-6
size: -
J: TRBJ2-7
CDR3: CASSFSELAGTSYEQYF

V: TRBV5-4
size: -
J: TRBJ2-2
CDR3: CASSLQSGQGSTGELFF

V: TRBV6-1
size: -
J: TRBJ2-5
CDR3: CASSDSGEEIQYF

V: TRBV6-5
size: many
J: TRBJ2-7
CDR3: CASNRQGGYEQYF

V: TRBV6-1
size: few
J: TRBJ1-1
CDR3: CASKRGTSNTEAFF

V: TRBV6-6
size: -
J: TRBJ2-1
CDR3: CTSTPGAGRGGRTYNEQFF

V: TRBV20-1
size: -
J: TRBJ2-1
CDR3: CSVRGLESWQFF